This T cell receptor (beta chain) was identified in a study of blood T cells in healthy people across ages. For the study at large: Roughly one uniquely barcoded beta molecule per two T cells was captured.

Per germline, CDR1 SEHNR and CDR2 FQNEAQ (reference sequence). Unmatched junction bases numbered 10, after V lost 5 bases and J lost 7 bases. The CDR3 loop spans 15 amino acids. This clonotype was recorded a few times. The amount of total RNA extracted per sample was at least 5.5 micrograms. Primers used in a second PCR of about 7 to 11 cycles were a sample-barcoded 5' primer and a J-beta primer mix. TCRdb itself ran the 5' RACE reads through MiXCR, one entry per CDR3 protein. The data contain fewer than 950,000 distinct CDR3 sequences, around 34% of them seen just once; the ten biggest clones take up over 10%.

J is TRBJ2-1 and V is TRBV7-9; 8 bases map to TRBD2. The TCR sequence derives from a man between 18 and 35 years old in good health. Source material: blood. For the CDR3, the DNA is TGTGCCAGCAGCCGGACTAGCAGGGAACTAAATGAGCAGTTCTTC. Amino acid sequence: CASSRTSRELNEQFF.